This TCR beta chain was sequenced in a study of cytomegalovirus exposure and HLA in healthy donors. In the study overall: There were roughly 80 million unique TCRs (from HLA-typed donors) in an early data release. Regarding the study as a whole: Most TCR sequences were rare, but some public TCRs occurred in many donors. It was in a later analysis that TCR association rates were seen to vary by HLA locus, highest for DRB1 and lowest for HLA-C.

Note on this clone: Its antigen is unidentified.

Vbeta (60) and Jbeta (13) primers were used in the PCR. Generated by immunoSEQ multiplex PCR, the TCRdb table keeps only in-frame clones and is missing some. The table has around 80,000 clones, around 60% seen once; the top ten hold 4.4%. Germline loops: CDR1 MNHEY, CDR2 SMNVEV (reference sequence). This CDR3 spans 11 amino acids. Trimming shortened V by 6 bases and J by 12 bases, and 14 bases separated the two germline ends. The TCR sequence derives from a male donor in good health and CMV-seropositive. The rearrangement joins TRBV27 to TRBJ1-1, with TRBD1 as a possible D gene (6 bases). The sample consisted of PBMCs. The CDR3 is CASSRTGLTFF. The CDR3 coding sequence is TGTGCCAGCAGCCGAACAGGGTTGACTTTCTTT.